Reported below is one T cell receptor (beta chain). This sample was included in a study of T cells in Graves' hyperthyroidism and ophthalmopathy. The length of the CDR3 is 15 residues. The V and J ends lost 4 bases and 7 bases respectively, with 16 bases between them. Germline V gene data show CDR1 as KGHDR and CDR2 as SFDVKD. TCR beta CDR3 regions were amplified from RNA. First-round RT-PCR with HTBI primers amplified the TCR CDR3 region. TCRdb reprocessed the multiplex PCR reads via MiXCR and lists one record per CDR3 protein. The sample shows around 660,000 distinct CDR3 sequences, less than 45% of them seen only once.

This receptor was taken from an adult man with Graves' disease, either hyperthyroidism or ophthalmopathy (not recorded which). The sample consisted of peripheral blood or thyroid tissue (not recorded which). The V gene is TRBV24-1, the J gene TRBJ1-5; D is possibly TRBD1 (5 bases). The DNA for the CDR3 is TGTGCCACCAGTGAAGCGGGGGGGAGGGAACAGCCCCAGCATTTT. The encoded protein is CATSEAGGREQPQHF.